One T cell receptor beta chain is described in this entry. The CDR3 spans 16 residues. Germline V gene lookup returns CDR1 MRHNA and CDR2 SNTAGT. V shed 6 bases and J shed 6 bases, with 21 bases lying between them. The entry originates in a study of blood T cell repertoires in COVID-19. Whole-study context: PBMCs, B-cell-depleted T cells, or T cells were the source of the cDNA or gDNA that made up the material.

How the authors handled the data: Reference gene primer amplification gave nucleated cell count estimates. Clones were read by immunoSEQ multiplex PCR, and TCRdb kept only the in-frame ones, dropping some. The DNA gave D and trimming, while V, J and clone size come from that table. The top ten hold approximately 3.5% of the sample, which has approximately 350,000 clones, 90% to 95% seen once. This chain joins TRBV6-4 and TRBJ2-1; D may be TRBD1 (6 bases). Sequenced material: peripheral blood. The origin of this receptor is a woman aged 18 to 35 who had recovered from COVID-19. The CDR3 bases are TGTGCCAGCAGCTATCAGGACAGATGGTTTACCAATGAGCAGTTCTTC. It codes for CASSYQDRWFTNEQFF.